A selection of T cell receptor beta chains follows, all from one sample in a study of blood T cells in healthy people across ages. TCRdb independently ran MiXCR on the 5' RACE reads; one entry per CDR3 protein. The data show about 780,000 distinct CDR3 sequences, roughly 46% seen once. Source material: blood. The receptors here all came from a man at least 80 years old in good health. The CDR3 runs from the conserved cysteine through the conserved F or W. A D gene is named only where the DNA matches it firmly. Size values are once, few and many counts, or a class for expanded clones, and some rows have none.

d_gene	abundance	v_gene	j_gene	CDR3nt	CDR3aa
TRBD2	-	TRBV7-2	TRBJ2-3	TGTGCCAGCAGCTTAGCTCCGGGGGGGGCGGATACGCAGTATTTT	CASSLAPGGADTQYF
-	-	TRBV7-3	TRBJ2-2	TGTGCCAGCAGCTTAACAACATTTGCGAACACCGGGGAGCTGTTTTTT	CASSLTTFANTGELFF
TRBD2	many	TRBV9	TRBJ2-7	TGTGCCAGCAGCGTAGCGGCGGGAGCAGGGTACGAGCAGTACTTC	CASSVAAGAGYEQYF
-	-	TRBV20-1	TRBJ2-7	TGCAGTGCTGAAAGTGACACATCCTACGAGCAGTACTTC	CSAESDTSYEQYF
TRBD1	-	TRBV28	TRBJ1-5	TGTGCCAGCACCTCGGACAGGCGCAATCAGCCCCAGCATTTT	CASTSDRRNQPQHF
TRBD1	-	TRBV7-3	TRBJ2-2	TGTGCCAGCAGCCCTAGGGGGCCCGGGGAGCTGTTTTTT	CASSPRGPGELFF
-	-	TRBV12-3/TRBV12-4	TRBJ2-1	TGTGCCAGCAGTTTGTGGTCAGGGGCTCCCAATGAGCAGTTCTTC	CASSLWSGAPNEQFF
-	-	TRBV7-2	TRBJ2-5	TGTGCCAGCAGCTTAGCGACAACCGAGACCCAGTACTTC	CASSLATTETQYF
-	many	TRBV20-1	TRBJ2-5	TGCAGTGCTAGAGGCTCGGAGACCCAGTACTTC	CSARGSETQYF
TRBD2	-	TRBV29-1	TRBJ2-3	TGCAGCGCTGAGACTAGCGGGACAGATACGCAGTATTTT	CSAETSGTDTQYF
TRBD2	-	TRBV20-1	TRBJ2-1	TGCAGTGCTAGAGAGACTAGCGGGAGGTCTCCGTCCGAGCAGTTCTTC	CSARETSGRSPSEQFF
TRBD2	-	TRBV11-3	TRBJ2-1	TGTGCCAGCAGCTTAGGGACTAGCGGACAACTGAATGAGCAGTTCTTC	CASSLGTSGQLNEQFF
-	-	TRBV2	TRBJ2-5	TGTGCCAGCAGGGACCAAGAGACCCAGTACTTC	CASRDQETQYF
TRBD2	-	TRBV9	TRBJ2-3	TGTGCCAGCAGCGTGGCGGGACTAGCGGCCACAGATACGCAGTATTTT	CASSVAGLAATDTQYF
-	-	TRBV15	TRBJ2-3	TGTGCCACCAGCAGAGGTGGGGGCAGCACAGATACGCAGTATTTT	CATSRGGGSTDTQYF
TRBD2	-	TRBV6-6	TRBJ2-3	TGTGCCAGCAGTCATAGCGGGAGATCCGATACGCAGTATTTT	CASSHSGRSDTQYF
-	-	TRBV28	TRBJ2-5	TGTGCCAGTCGGTTTTACGGGGGTCAAGAGACCCAGTACTTC	CASRFYGGQETQYF
-	-	TRBV29-1	TRBJ2-1	TGCAGCGTCCCGCCGGGTAACTACAATGAGCAGTTCTTC	CSVPPGNYNEQFF
-	-	TRBV4-2	TRBJ2-3	TGTGCCAGCAGCCCCTGGACTGGAGATACGCAGTATTTT	CASSPWTGDTQYF
-	-	TRBV7-2	TRBJ2-3	TGTGCCAGCAGCTTAGGAGTATCAGATACGCAGTATTTT	CASSLGVSDTQYF
-	-	TRBV25-1	TRBJ2-5	TGTGCCAGCAGTGAATACTTTGGACAGAGAAGCCAAGAGACCCAGTACTTC	CASSEYFGQRSQETQYF
TRBD2	-	TRBV19	TRBJ2-7	TGTGCCACCTCACTTGCGGGAGAGCGGTATGAGCAGTACTTC	CATSLAGERYEQYF
TRBD1	-	TRBV5-1	TRBJ2-1	TGCGCCAGCAGACGGACAGGTGGCAATGAGCAGTTCTTC	CASRRTGGNEQFF
-	-	TRBV6-2/TRBV6-3	TRBJ2-5	TGTGCCAGCAGTTACTCGAGGGACGCCCAAGAGACCCAGTACTTC	CASSYSRDAQETQYF
-	-	TRBV20-1	TRBJ1-3	TGCAGTGCTGGGTGGACTGGCTCTGGAAACACCATATATTTT	CSAGWTGSGNTIYF
-	-	TRBV5-1	TRBJ2-1	TGCGCCAGCAGGGAAGGACAAACTGAGCAGTTCTTC	CASREGQTEQFF
-	-	TRBV5-4	TRBJ2-7	TGTGCCAGCAGCTCGGTGGGGAGCTCCTACGAGCAGTACTTC	CASSSVGSSYEQYF
-	-	TRBV5-1	TRBJ2-7	TGCGCCAGCAGCTCCCACGGAAGCTCCTACGAGCAGTACTTC	CASSSHGSSYEQYF
TRBD1	-	TRBV15	TRBJ1-1	TGTGCCACCAGCCGTGGACAGGGAGGGGCTGAAGCTTTCTTT	CATSRGQGGAEAFF
TRBD2	-	TRBV28	TRBJ2-7	TGTGCCAGCAGCAAGCTAGCGGGAGTCAATTACGAGCAGTACTTC	CASSKLAGVNYEQYF
-	-	TRBV10-3	TRBJ2-1	TGTGCCACCCGCCTTACGCTGGATTTTTACAATGAGCAGTTCTTC	CATRLTLDFYNEQFF
TRBD2	-	TRBV5-1	TRBJ2-3	TGCGCCAGCAGCTTGGCCGGTAGCGGGAGCACGAATACGCAGTATTTT	CASSLAGSGSTNTQYF
-	-	TRBV5-1	TRBJ2-5	TGCGCCAGCAGCTTGGGGCTTCCCGGCGGGGTGTACCAAGAGACCCAGTACTTC	CASSLGLPGGVYQETQYF
TRBD2	once	TRBV20-1	TRBJ2-3	TGCAGCGCTAGCTCGCCGCGGGAGGGCCCCGATACGCAGTATTTT	CSASSPREGPDTQYF
-	-	TRBV7-2	TRBJ1-4	TGTGCCAGCAGCTTAATGGCAACTAATGAAAAACTGTTTTTT	CASSLMATNEKLFF
TRBD2	-	TRBV20-1	TRBJ2-5	TGCAGTGCTCGAACTAGCGGGAATCGATACAATGAGCAGTACTTC	CSARTSGNRYNEQYF
-	-	TRBV29-1	TRBJ1-1	TGCAGTGTTGGCGTGGGAAGGGCTGAAGCTTTCTTT	CSVGVGRAEAFF
-	once	TRBV4-3	TRBJ2-5	TGCGCCAGCAGCCAAGGAGGCGGAACAATTGGTGAGCAGTACTTC	CASSQGGGTIGEQYF
-	many	TRBV20-1	TRBJ2-5	TGCAGTGCTAGTCATCAAGAGACCCAGTACTTC	CSASHQETQYF
-	-	TRBV9	TRBJ2-5	TGTGCCAGCAGCGAGAACCAAGAGACCCAGTACTTC	CASSENQETQYF
-	few	TRBV3-1	TRBJ2-3	TGTGCCAGCGGCCAGCCGCTCGGGACCCATGACCCAGATACGCAGTATTTT	CASGQPLGTHDPDTQYF
TRBD2	-	TRBV12-3/TRBV12-4	TRBJ2-7	TGTGCCAGCGCCGTGACTAGCAGCTCCTACGAGCAGTACTTC	CASAVTSSSYEQYF
TRBD2	-	TRBV18	TRBJ2-5	TGTGCCAGCTCACCACCCCTAGCGGAGGAGACCCAGTACTTC	CASSPPLAEETQYF
TRBD1	many	TRBV20-1	TRBJ2-3	TGCAGTGCTAGATCCCTAGGGCAGGGGGCTACAGATACGCAGTATTTT	CSARSLGQGATDTQYF
-	-	TRBV6-5	TRBJ1-2	TGTGCCAGCAGGGTGGGGCTTGGCTACACCTTC	CASRVGLGYTF
-	-	TRBV6-1	TRBJ2-7	TGTGCCAGCAGTGAAACCACAGGGTACCGGCACGAGCAGTACTTC	CASSETTGYRHEQYF
-	-	TRBV11-2	TRBJ1-5	TGTGCCAGCAGCTTAGGGGTAGAGAATCAGCCCCAGCATTTT	CASSLGVENQPQHF
-	-	TRBV6-2/TRBV6-3	TRBJ2-3	TGTGCCAGCCGCGCCGCGCAGGGAACAGATACGCAGTATTTT	CASRAAQGTDTQYF
TRBD1	few	TRBV6-5	TRBJ2-1	TGTGCCAGCAGTTATTCTAGGGACAGGGGGAAGAATGAGCAGTTCTTC	CASSYSRDRGKNEQFF
-	many	TRBV6-1	TRBJ2-2	TGTGCCAGCAGTGACGGGGGCCGGTATCTGACCGGGGAGCTGTTTTTT	CASSDGGRYLTGELFF